These 21 T cell receptor beta chains originate from one sample sequenced in a study of Graves' ophthalmopathy and Graves' hyperthyroidism. Amplification from RNA transcripts yielded the TCR beta CDR3 regions. HTBI primers served in a first-round RT-PCR, which a second-round multiplex PCR followed. TCRdb passed the multiplex PCR reads through MiXCR, listing each CDR3 protein once. The table records a few hundred thousand distinct CDR3 sequences, 17% of them present only once. Sequenced: peripheral blood. The origin of the receptors is an adult woman with stable Graves' hyperthyroidism.

This clonotype was seen repeatedly, ten times or more. The junction departs from the called germline gene at one end, perhaps through a read error. The rearrangement joins TRBV5-1 to TRBJ2-2; the match to TRBD2 covers 7 bases. The length of the CDR3 is 16 residues. Germline values: CDR1 SGHRS, CDR2 YFSETQ. CDR3 bases: TGCGCCAGCAGCTCCGGACTAGTATTGGGCACCGGGGAGCTGTCTTTT. It encodes CASSSGLVLGTGELSF.

CDR3 bases: TGTGCCAGCAGTGCCCCAGGGGAGGCTCAGCCCCAGCATTTT. Translation: CASSAPGEAQPQHF. The chain joins TRBV28 to TRBJ1-5; a possible D gene is TRBD1 (6 bases). The CDR3 totals 14 residues. The V gene lost 5 bases and the J gene lost 6 bases, with 14 bases spanning the gap. Germline V CDR1 and CDR2: MDHEN, SYDVKM.

The chain combines TRBV10-3 with TRBJ2-7; D possibly corresponds to TRBD2 (6 bases). The V gene's germline CDR1 is ENHRY and CDR2 SYGVKD. This CDR3 contains 12 residues. Trimming removed 2 bases at V and 6 bases at J, with 8 bases between. CDR3 DNA sequence: TGTGCCATCAGTGAGCGGGAGCTCGAGCAGTACTTC. The encoded protein is CAISERELEQYF.

This clonotype was detected many times. This chain joins TRBV5-1 and TRBJ2-5; D is perhaps TRBD2 (5 bases). From germline, CDR1 is SGHRS and CDR2 YFSETQ. V lost 0 bases and J lost 3, with 9 bases in between. The CDR3 consists of 14 residues. The CDR3 sequence is CASSLAPAEETQYF. CDR3 nucleotides: TGCGCCAGCAGCTTGGCCCCAGCGGAAGAGACCCAGTACTTC.

The chain combines TRBV28 with TRBJ1-1; D remains unclear. This CDR3 has 13 residues. The V gene's germline CDR1 is MDHEN and CDR2 SYDVKM. Trimming removed 10 bases at V and 4 bases at J, with 16 bases between. The CDR3 reads CATLSLAGTEAFF. CDR3 coding DNA: TGTGCCACACTCAGCCTAGCAGGCACTGAAGCTTTCTTT.

This clonotype was observed many times. The chain has TRBV7-2 and TRBJ2-6; D is perhaps TRBD1 or TRBD2 (5 bases each). The V end lost 7 bases, the J end lost 2 bases, and 18 bases lay between the germline ends. In germline, CDR1 is SGHTA, CDR2 FQGNSA. The CDR3 runs 17 residues. The CDR3 DNA follows: TGTGCCAGCATCAACCGAGGGACCACCACTGGGGCCAACGTCCTGACTTTC. As protein: CASINRGTTTGANVLTF.

In its sample, this clonotype was seen many times. This CDR3 is CASSFDYGNRGQEIMAKNIQYF. CDR3 nucleotides: TGTGCCAGCAGTTTCGATTACGGGAACAGGGGGCAAGAGATTATGGCCAAAAACATTCAGTACTTC. V and J are TRBV28 and TRBJ2-4, with TRBD1 matching over 9 bases. With 3 bases clipped from V and 1 base from J, the junction kept 22 bases outside the gene matches. Germline V CDR1 and CDR2: MDHEN, SYDVKM. CDR3 length: 22 residues.

In its sample, this clonotype was seen many times. This chain links TRBV11-2 with TRBJ2-7, with unresolved D. Germline CDR1 and CDR2: SGHAT and FQNNGV. V was trimmed by 3 bases and J by 3 bases, leaving 12 bases between them. This CDR3 spans 14 amino acids. The CDR3 region is CASSLSPHDYEQYF. In DNA form, the CDR3 reads TGTGCCAGCAGCTTGTCGCCCCACGACTACGAGCAGTACTTC.

The chain couples TRBV11-2 to TRBJ2-7, with D maybe TRBD2 (6 bases). Per germline, CDR1 SGHAT and CDR2 FQNNGV. Trimming took off 5 bases at V and 4 bases at J, with 21 bases between the two ends. The length of the CDR3 is 16 residues. The CDR3 nucleotides are TGTGCCAGCAGCAGATTCCCCGGAGGGGAAATTTACGAGCAGTACTTC. Translated, it gives CASSRFPGGEIYEQYF.

The table lists this clonotype with many counts. The chain employs TRBV11-2 and TRBJ2-7; D gene unclear. The V and J ends lost 5 bases and 0 bases respectively, with 8 bases between them. Germline values: CDR1 SGHAT, CDR2 FQNNGV. The CDR3 totals 13 residues. The CDR3 nucleotides are TGTGCCAGCAGCCACTCCCGCTCCTACGAGCAGTACTTC. Protein sequence: CASSHSRSYEQYF.

The rearrangement joins TRBV5-1 to TRBJ2-4; 7 positions match TRBD1. This CDR3 region has 12 residues. Per germline, CDR1 SGHRS and CDR2 YFSETQ. Trimming at V came to 0 bases and at J to 13 bases, leaving 4 bases not matched to a gene. The CDR3 reads CASSLEPGQQYF. The CDR3 DNA follows: TGCGCCAGCAGCTTGGAACCGGGACAGCAGTACTTC.

This clonotype was recorded many times. The chain carries TRBV12-3 or TRBV12-4 and TRBJ1-3; no definite D call. Trimming removed 7 bases from V and 0 bases from J, with 10 bases in between. The CDR3 spans 14 residues. CDR3 in amino acids: CASTLALSGNTIYF. The CDR3 nucleotides read TGTGCCAGCACCCTAGCTCTCTCTGGAAACACCATATATTTT.

In this sample, this clonotype turned up many times. The chain is built from TRBV12-3 or TRBV12-4 and TRBJ2-4, with D unresolved. The CDR3 is 14 amino acids. V was cut by 4 bases and J by 6 bases, with 13 bases left in between. CDR3 sequence reads: CASSSMRLGNIQYF. CDR3 bases: TGTGCCAGCAGTTCGATGAGGTTGGGAAACATTCAGTACTTC.

This clonotype was detected many times. The J gene is TRBJ1-5, the V gene TRBV4-3; a weak D match, TRBD1 (5 bases). This CDR3 has 13 residues. V lost 4 bases and J lost 5, with 9 bases in between. Germline assignment: CDR1 LGHNA and CDR2 YSLEER. The CDR3 is CASSPLGDQPQHF. CDR3 in DNA: TGCGCCAGCAGCCCCTTGGGGGATCAGCCCCAGCATTTT.

This clonotype was seen only a few times. A much bigger clone sits one base away, suggesting this may be a read error. J is TRBJ2-5 and V is TRBV19; TRBD1 aligns across 7 bases. V lost 2 bases to trimming and J lost 9 bases; unmatched junction nucleotides: 12. This CDR3 has 15 residues. The germline V gene has CDR1 LNHDA and CDR2 SQIVND (reference sequence). The CDR3 reads CASSIRVAPQGAQYF. DNA for the CDR3: TGTGCCAGTAGTATACGGGTAGCTCCCCAGGGGGCCCAGTACTTC.

This clonotype was seen at least ten times. The V and J genes are TRBV25-1 and TRBJ2-5; the D gene is possibly TRBD2 (6 bases). Germline CDR1 is MGHDK and CDR2 is SYGVNS. The CDR3 sequence is 14 residues long. Trimming cost V 5 bases and J 5 bases, with 15 bases left between them. The CDR3 DNA follows: TGTGCCAGCAGTTTGGGACTTAGCACGGAGACCCAGTACTTC. Translated: CASSLGLSTETQYF.

There are many counts of this clonotype. Germline and junction disagree at one end, which may indicate a read error. The J gene is TRBJ2-7, the V gene TRBV28, with 7 bases aligning to TRBD2. The CDR3 length is 15 residues. Germline values: CDR1 MDHEN, CDR2 SYDVKM. CDR3 sequence (DNA): TGTGCCAGCGGTTTAATTTCTACGGGAGGCTACGAGCAGTACTTC. Amino acid sequence: CASGLISTGGYEQYF.

This clonotype was counted ten times or more. The chain uses TRBV7-2 and TRBJ1-1; 8 positions agree with TRBD1. CDR3 length: 14 amino acids. Losses at the gene ends were 4 bases for V and 4 bases for J; bases not matched to a gene: 5. Germline assignment: CDR1 SGHTA and CDR2 FQGNSA. CDR3 nucleotide sequence: TGTGCCAGCAGCTCTGCCGGACAGGGCACTGAAGCTTTCTTT. Its translation is CASSSAGQGTEAFF.

V and J are TRBV4-1 and TRBJ2-7; 7 nucleotides align to TRBD1. The germline V gene encodes CDR1 MGHRA and CDR2 YSYEKL. Losses at the gene ends were 4 bases for V and 4 bases for J; bases not matched to a gene: 10. The CDR3 runs 15 residues. Written as DNA, the CDR3 is TGCGCCAGCAGCCTACAAGGGACAGCTGAGTACGAGCAGTACTTC. Translated, it gives CASSLQGTAEYEQYF.

In its sample, this clonotype was seen many times. The chain employs TRBV6-5 and TRBJ2-7, with TRBD2 identical over 10 bases. Per germline, CDR1 MNHEY and CDR2 SVGAGI. V was clipped by 2 bases and J by 6 bases; unmatched bases: 7. The CDR3 is 15 amino acids. As DNA, the CDR3 is TGTGCCAGCAGTTACCGGGGACTAGCGTCGGGCGAGCAGTACTTC. Translation: CASSYRGLASGEQYF.

This clonotype was observed many times. The V call is TRBV29-1, the J call TRBJ2-7, with 11 bases that match TRBD1. This CDR3 has 12 amino acids. CDR1 SQVTM and CDR2 ANQGSEA come from the germline V gene. Trimming at V came to 5 bases and at J to 6 bases, leaving 3 bases not matched to a gene. The CDR3 is CSVSGTGGEQYF. CDR3 sequence (DNA): TGCAGCGTTTCAGGGACAGGGGGCGAGCAGTACTTC.